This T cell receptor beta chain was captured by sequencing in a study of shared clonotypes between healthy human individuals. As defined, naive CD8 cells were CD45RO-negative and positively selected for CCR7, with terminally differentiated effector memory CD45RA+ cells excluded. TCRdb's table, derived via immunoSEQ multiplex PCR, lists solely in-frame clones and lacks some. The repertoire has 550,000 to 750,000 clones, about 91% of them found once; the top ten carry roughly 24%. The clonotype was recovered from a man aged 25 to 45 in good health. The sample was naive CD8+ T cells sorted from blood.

The CDR3 nucleotides are TGTGCCAGCAGCTCCCGGGGGTCATTAGAGCAGTTCTTC. It specifies CASSSRGSLEQFF. The chain couples TRBV7-9 to TRBJ2-1, with D perhaps matching TRBD2 (6 bases). Trimming removed 4 bases from V and 10 bases from J, with 14 bases in between. The CDR3 has 13 amino acids. Germline V gene lookup returns CDR1 SEHNR and CDR2 FQNEAQ (reference sequence).